This entry lists 2 T cell receptor beta chains sequenced from one sample in a study of blood T cell repertoires in COVID-19. Only in-frame clones appear in the TCRdb table, and some are missing; sequencing was by immunoSEQ multiplex PCR. The sample contains 350,000 to 450,000 clones, around 89% of which appear only once. The source material was peripheral blood. The source is a woman in her thirties or forties with COVID-19, enrolled during active disease.

J is TRBJ2-2 and V is TRBV2; D gene unclear. The V end was cut by 8 bases, the J end by 4 bases, with 14 bases between. Germline V gene sequence: CDR1 SNHLY, CDR2 FYNNEI. The CDR3 loop spans 14 amino acids. The CDR3 reads CASRPSVGTGELFF. The DNA for the CDR3 is TGTGCCAGCCGTCCCAGCGTAGGCACCGGGGAGCTGTTTTTT.

This chain joins TRBV7-2 and TRBJ1-1; D is possibly TRBD1 (6 bases). V lost 1 base and J 11 bases, leaving 8 bases between the germline ends. Looked up from germline, CDR1 is SGHTA and CDR2 is FQGNSA. The CDR3 totals 11 residues. CDR3 sequence: CASSLDRVAFF. The CDR3 DNA reads TGTGCCAGCAGCTTAGACAGGGTCGCTTTCTTT.